These 27 T cell receptor beta chains came from one sample sequenced in a study of a mutant IDH1 vaccine in newly diagnosed glioma. No antigens are known for them. Time point described: week 23, last vaccination. What each vaccine dose contained was 300 ug of mutant IDH1 20-mer peptide, accompanied by topical imiquimod. The method was immunoSEQ multiplex PCR; TCRdb's version includes in-frame clones alone and lacks a portion of them. The table includes 35,000 to 50,000 clones, roughly 90% detected once. Sample: PBMCs, taken from a glioma patient whose treatment included an IDH1 peptide vaccine. Receptors originate from a man aged 45 to 65 with glioma.

The rearrangement uses TRBV6-6 and TRBJ2-3, with D hard to call. Per germline, CDR1 MNHNY and CDR2 SVGAGI (reference sequence). The V end lost 2 bases, the J end lost 4 bases, and 10 bases lay between the germline ends. The CDR3 contains 14 residues. This chain's CDR3 is CASSYKVESDTQYF. Written as DNA, the CDR3 is TGTGCCAGCAGTTACAAGGTGGAATCAGATACGCAGTATTTT.

The chain links TRBV2 to TRBJ1-5; 7 bases agree with TRBD1. V dropped 8 bases and J dropped 1; count of bases not matched to a gene: 5. This CDR3 region has 14 residues. Germline CDR1 reads SNHLY; CDR2 reads FYNNEI. The CDR3 bases are TGTGCCAGCCTTGACAGGGCAAGCAATCAGCCCCAGCATTTT. It encodes CASLDRASNQPQHF.

V gene TRBV30 combines with J gene TRBJ2-5; D may correspond to TRBD1 or TRBD2 (5 bases each). Germline V gives CDR1 GTSNPN, CDR2 SVGIG (reference sequence). Trimming removed 2 bases at V and 5 bases at J, with 12 bases between. This CDR3 spans 13 amino acids. The CDR3 DNA follows: TGTGCCTGGAGTTGGGACGGAGAGGAGACCCAGTACTTC. Translating it yields CAWSWDGEETQYF.

The chain employs TRBV23-1 and TRBJ1-1, with D perhaps matching TRBD1 (5 bases). TRBV23-1 has ORF status, its function being uncertain. The CDR3 loop spans 15 amino acids. Trimming took 2 bases from V and 4 from J, leaving 14 bases between them. The CDR3, as DNA: TGCGCCAGCAGTCAAGGGTGCGTTGGGGGCACTGAAGCTTTCTTT. Encoded protein: CASSQGCVGGTEAFF.

The chain carries TRBV27 and TRBJ1-2, with 10 bases matching TRBD1. Looked up from germline, CDR1 is MNHEY and CDR2 is SMNVEV (reference sequence). V was clipped by 1 base and J by 4 bases; unmatched bases: 6. The CDR3 spans 16 residues. The CDR3: CASSLFGTGDSYGYTF. CDR3 sequence (DNA): TGTGCCAGCAGTTTATTCGGGACAGGGGACAGCTATGGCTACACCTTC.

This chain joins TRBV11-2 and TRBJ2-2, with D possibly TRBD2 on 6 matching bases. Trimming shortened V by 7 bases and J by 2 bases, and 14 bases separated the two germline ends. The CDR3 totals 15 residues. Germline assignment: CDR1 SGHAT and CDR2 FQNNGV. CDR3 sequence reads: CASTRGEPNTGELFF. CDR3 coding DNA: TGTGCCAGCACGCGGGGAGAGCCCAACACCGGGGAGCTGTTTTTT.

The chain couples TRBV18 to TRBJ2-3; D is unresolved. The V and J ends lost 1 base and 1 base respectively, with 15 bases between them. Germline loops: CDR1 KGHSH, CDR2 LQKENI. The CDR3 extends over 17 amino acids. DNA for the CDR3: TGTGCCAGCTCACCACGGGTTAGGATTGAGGGCACAGATACGCAGTATTTT. Protein product: CASSPRVRIEGTDTQYF.

The gene calls are TRBV25-1 and TRBJ2-4, with D hard to call. The V end lost 4 bases, the J end lost 5 bases, and 3 bases lay between the germline ends. The germline CDR1 and CDR2 sequences are MGHDK and SYGVNS. This CDR3 has 11 amino acids. CDR3 in amino acids: CASSAQNIQYF. The CDR3 nucleotides are TGTGCCAGCAGTGCTCAAAACATTCAGTACTTC.

J is TRBJ1-1 and V is TRBV4-1, with D possibly matching TRBD1 (5 bases). V lost 0 bases, J lost 4 bases, and 12 bases lay in between. Germline V gene data show CDR1 as MGHRA and CDR2 as YSYEKL. The CDR3 has 15 amino acids. Here the CDR3 DNA reads TGCGCCAGCAGCCAAGATCAGGGTGGTCGCACTGAAGCTTTCTTT. Encoded protein: CASSQDQGGRTEAFF.

The chain couples TRBV6-5 to TRBJ2-5; 11 bases agree with TRBD1. The V gene end was trimmed by 6 bases and the J gene end by 4 bases; junction bases not matched to a gene: 4. The germline V gene encodes CDR1 MNHEY and CDR2 SVGAGI. The CDR3 contains 14 residues. CDR3 amino acids: CASSPDRGPETQYF. The CDR3 region has the DNA TGTGCCAGCAGCCCGGACAGGGGGCCAGAGACCCAGTACTTC.

The chain employs TRBV7-8 and TRBJ2-7, with 8 nucleotides matching TRBD1. Unmatched junction bases numbered 1, after V lost 3 bases and J lost 3 bases. CDR3 length: 13 amino acids. The germline CDR1 and CDR2 sequences are SGHVS and FQNEAQ. The CDR3 DNA is TGTGCCAGCAGCTTGGGACAGGACTACGAGCAGTACTTC. The encoded protein is CASSLGQDYEQYF.

CDR3 sequence: CASSGQFRGLRVAGSNEQFF. The CDR3 DNA reads as TGTGCCAGCAGTGGACAATTTAGGGGGCTAAGGGTAGCGGGATCCAATGAGCAGTTCTTC. The V call is TRBV6-1, the J call TRBJ2-1, with D perhaps TRBD2 (8 bases). This CDR3 has 20 amino acids. The ends were cut back, 4 bases at V and 6 bases at J, with 31 bases in the middle. Germline CDR1 and CDR2: MNHNS and SASEGT.

The chain couples TRBV9 to TRBJ1-5; D call uncertain. V dropped 1 base and J dropped 0 bases, with 8 bases sitting between them. The CDR3 contains 15 residues. In germline, CDR1 is SGDLS, CDR2 YYNGEE. CDR3 loop: CASSVSKASNQPQHF. CDR3 nucleotide sequence: TGTGCCAGCAGCGTAAGTAAGGCTAGCAATCAGCCCCAGCATTTT.

This clone has only a few counts. In nucleotides, the CDR3 is TGTGCCAGCAGCCGGTTCCGGGACACTGAAGCTTTCTTT. Its translation is CASSRFRDTEAFF. V and J are TRBV7-6 and TRBJ1-1; D unresolved. Germline values: CDR1 SGHVS, CDR2 FNYEAQ. V was cut by 5 bases and J by 3 bases, with 10 bases left in between. The CDR3 loop spans 13 amino acids.

This rearrangement joins TRBV6-6 to TRBJ1-1, with D perhaps matching TRBD1 (5 bases). Germline V gives CDR1 MNHNY, CDR2 SVGAGI (reference sequence). The CDR3 has 13 residues. With 2 bases removed from V and 7 bases from J, the gap between germline ends came to 11 bases. The chain's CDR3 is CASSYSPGGEAFF. Written as DNA, the CDR3 is TGTGCCAGCAGTTACAGCCCGGGGGGTGAAGCTTTCTTT.

This clone has just one count. CDR3 in amino acids: CASSTAADTQYF. CDR3 coding DNA: TGTGCCAGCAGTACGGCGGCAGATACGCAGTATTTT. V and J are TRBV7-2 and TRBJ2-3; D call uncertain. CDR3 length: 12 amino acids. The germline gives CDR1 SGHTA, CDR2 FQGNSA. V was clipped by 6 bases and J by 4 bases, with 8 bases between them.

Concerning this clone itself: The junction shows a germline mismatch at one end, possibly a read error. This chain connects TRBV7-7 to TRBJ2-2, with 16 bases that match TRBD2. The CDR3 extends over 18 amino acids. Germline CDR1 SSHAT, CDR2 FNYEAQ (reference sequence). The CDR3: CASSTGLAGGTNTGELFF. The CDR3 DNA follows: TGTGCTAGCAGCACGGGACTAGCGGGGGGGACGAACACCGGGGAGCTGTTTTTT.

This sequence joins TRBV7-9 and TRBJ1-1, with a weak D call TRBD1 (5 bases). Germline lookup yields CDR1 SEHNR and CDR2 FQNEAQ (reference sequence). The V end lost 7 bases, the J end lost 5 bases, and 23 bases lay between the germline ends. This CDR3 region has 16 residues. The CDR3 region is CASTEGPGRMGTEAFF. CDR3 sequence (DNA): TGTGCCAGCACCGAGGGGCCAGGCCGGATGGGTACTGAAGCTTTCTTT.

The chain uses TRBV11-3 and TRBJ2-5, with D perhaps TRBD1 (6 bases). This CDR3 contains 14 residues. Per germline, CDR1 SGHNT and CDR2 YENEEA. The V and J ends lost 6 bases and 2 bases respectively, with 13 bases between them. The CDR3 sequence: CASSQGQEQETQYF. The DNA for the CDR3 is TGTGCCAGCAGTCAGGGGCAGGAACAAGAGACCCAGTACTTC.

The chain joins TRBV16 to TRBJ2-3, with TRBD2 identical over 8 bases. The ends lost 4 bases at V and 1 base at J; junction bases unmatched: 1. CDR1 and CDR2 from the germline V gene are KGHSY and FQNENV. This CDR3 has 14 residues. CDR3 residues: CASSPTSGTDTQYF. CDR3 DNA sequence: TGTGCCAGCAGCCCGACTAGCGGCACAGATACGCAGTATTTT.

V is TRBV4-1 and J is TRBJ2-3; 7 bases fit TRBD2. The CDR3 sequence is 15 residues long. CDR1 is MGHRA, CDR2 YSYEKL, per germline. The ends lost 2 bases at V and 4 bases at J; junction bases unmatched: 6. This chain's CDR3 is CASSQSGLEADTQYF. In nucleotides, the CDR3 is TGCGCCAGCAGCCAATCTGGACTAGAGGCAGATACGCAGTATTTT.

The gene calls are TRBV4-3 and TRBJ1-3, with TRBD1 matching 8 bases. The CDR3 length is 17 residues. Looked up from germline, CDR1 is LGHNA and CDR2 is YSLEER. V shed 1 base and J 0 bases; nucleotides not matched to a gene: 5. CDR3 bases: TGCGCCAGCAGCCAAGGGACAGGGAGAAGCTCTGGAAACACCATATATTTT. This translates into CASSQGTGRSSGNTIYF.

The gene calls are TRBV9 and TRBJ1-5; D is uncertain. V was pared by 0 bases and J by 3 bases, with 4 bases between. Germline-derived CDR1 and CDR2 are SGDLS and YYNGEE. There are 13 residues in the CDR3. CDR3 loop: CASSVGHNQPQHF. The CDR3 DNA sequence: TGTGCCAGCAGCGTAGGTCACAATCAGCCCCAGCATTTT.

V is TRBV6-5 and J is TRBJ1-1; possible D gene TRBD1, 5 bases. The germline V gene encodes CDR1 MNHEY and CDR2 SVGAGI. There are 15 residues in the CDR3. V lost 0 bases and J lost 4, with 12 bases in between. CDR3 nucleotide sequence: TGTGCCAGCAGTTACTCGTCCAGGGAAGGCACTGAAGCTTTCTTT. Its translation is CASSYSSREGTEAFF.

The chain carries TRBV5-1 and TRBJ2-3; D may correspond to TRBD1 or TRBD2 (5 bases each). Germline V gene lookup returns CDR1 SGHRS and CDR2 YFSETQ. Between the trimmed V and J ends, which lost 4 bases and 3 bases, there was a span of 12 bases. There are 14 residues in the CDR3. The chain's CDR3 is CASSLGEHTDTQYF. Written as DNA, the CDR3 is TGCGCCAGCAGCCTGGGGGAGCATACAGATACGCAGTATTTT.

The rearrangement uses TRBV10-3 and TRBJ1-2, with D perhaps matching TRBD1 (6 bases). Trimming stripped 3 bases from V and 5 bases from J, with 13 bases between. The CDR3 runs 14 residues. The germline V gene has CDR1 ENHRY and CDR2 SYGVKD. CDR3 loop: CAISDQQGSYGYTF. The DNA of the CDR3 is TGTGCCATCAGTGACCAACAGGGTTCTTATGGCTACACCTTC.

This clone was observed a few times. The rearrangement uses TRBV5-1 and TRBJ1-5; D is unresolved. The CDR3 has 16 amino acids. The V and J ends lost 4 bases and 0 bases respectively, with 14 bases between them. CDR1 and CDR2 from the germline V gene are SGHRS and YFSETQ. The CDR3 coding sequence is TGCGCCAGCAGCCCGGGAGGACTGAATAGCAATCAGCCCCAGCATTTT. Protein product: CASSPGGLNSNQPQHF.